The sequence of this T cell receptor beta chain was determined in a study of OX40 agonist ivuxolimab in advanced cancers. Systemic immunosuppression or a history of autoimmune disease excluded patients. The table came from immunoSEQ multiplex PCR; TCRdb's copy has only in-frame clones and leaves some out. This table holds some 95,000 clones, approximately 88% found once. With respect to this clone: A read error may produce the germline difference seen at one junction end.

This sequence was found in an adult with an advanced solid tumor such as melanoma, head and neck, liver or kidney cancer. The sequenced sample was CD4+ or CD8+ T cells sorted from blood, obtained in a trial of the OX40 agonist ivuxolimab.

This chain's CDR3 is CASSLLSNTEAFF. Written as DNA, the CDR3 is TGTGCTAGCAGCTTATTAAGTAACACTGAAGCTTTCTTT. The V call is TRBV7-7, the J call TRBJ1-1; D is ambiguous. Per germline, CDR1 SSHAT and CDR2 FNYEAQ (reference sequence). The CDR3 covers 13 residues.